This T cell receptor beta chain was documented in a study of blood T cell repertoires in COVID-19. For the study at large: Donors in the United States, Italy and Spain gave samples during acute or convalescent COVID-19. The cDNA or gDNA used as material had been derived from T cells, B-cell-depleted T cells, or PBMCs.

In the source study's methods: Reference gene primer amplification gave estimated nucleated cell counts. The data were produced by immunoSEQ multiplex PCR, yet TCRdb's version contains in-frame clones alone and is incomplete. That table is the source of V, J and clone size, and D and trimming were worked out from the DNA. The data hold around 30,000 clones, with roughly 80% observed a single time. The CDR3 loop spans 13 amino acids. The germline V gene encodes CDR1 MNHEY and CDR2 SMNVEV (reference sequence). J lost 5 bases, V lost 5 bases, and 4 bases had no gene match. The chain employs TRBV27 and TRBJ1-2; TRBD1 agrees at 8 bases. Sequencing was done on a sample of peripheral blood. The clonotype was recovered from a man at least 80 years old with active or convalescent COVID-19. CDR3 coding DNA: TGTGCCAGCAGTCTAGACAGGGGATATGGCTACACCTTC. Encoded protein: CASSLDRGYGYTF.